The clone carrying this T cell receptor beta chain was counted ten times or more. As yet, its antigen is unknown. This record comes from a study of CD8 T cells in ankylosing spondylitis. The authors made TCR beta libraries by quantitative 5'-RACE with molecular barcodes. TCRdb re-called the 5' RACE reads with MiXCR, one entry per CDR3 protein. The sample lists fewer than 550,000 distinct CDR3 sequences; 5.3% were seen once. Study-level points and caveats: Fewer than ten highly homologous variants made up a TCR beta motif, and this motif appeared characteristic of ankylosing spondylitis blood. Significant enrichment of disease-linked clones was reportedly seen in matched ankylosing spondylitis synovial fluid. Previously reported in reactive arthritis synovial fluid and blood were some of the motif variants. Disease-linked clones bore a CD8+ phenotype, appearing relatively rarely in peripheral blood.

Sequenced: blood, either unsorted or a sorted T cell fraction (not recorded which). The origin of this receptor is a male donor with ankylosing spondylitis.

The CDR3 DNA follows: TGTGCCATCAGCTTAACAAGCTCCCCCAATCAGCCCCAGCATTTT. Translation gives CAISLTSSPNQPQHF. The V call is TRBV10-3, the J call TRBJ1-5; no reliable D call. V shed 6 bases and J shed 3 bases, with 15 bases lying between them. The V gene's germline CDR1 is ENHRY and CDR2 SYGVKD. There are 15 residues in the CDR3.